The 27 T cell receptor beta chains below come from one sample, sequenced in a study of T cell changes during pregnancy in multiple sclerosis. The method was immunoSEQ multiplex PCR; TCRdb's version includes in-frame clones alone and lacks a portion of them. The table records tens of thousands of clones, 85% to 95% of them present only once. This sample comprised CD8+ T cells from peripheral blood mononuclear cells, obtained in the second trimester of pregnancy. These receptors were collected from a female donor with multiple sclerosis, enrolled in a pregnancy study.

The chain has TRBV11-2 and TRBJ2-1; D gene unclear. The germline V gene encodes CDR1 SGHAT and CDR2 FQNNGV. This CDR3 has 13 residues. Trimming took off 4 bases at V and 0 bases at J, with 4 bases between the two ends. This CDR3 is CASSSSSYNEQFF. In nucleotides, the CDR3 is TGTGCCAGCAGCTCCAGCTCCTACAATGAGCAGTTCTTC.

The CDR3 bases are TGTGCCTGGAGCACAGGGGATTACTCTGGAAACACCATATATTTT. It specifies CAWSTGDYSGNTIYF. V gene TRBV30 combines with J gene TRBJ1-3; TRBD1 matches 7 bases. Trimming took 3 bases from V and 0 from J; bases not matched to a gene: 5. This CDR3 comprises 15 residues. CDR1 and CDR2 (germline): GTSNPN, SVGIG (reference sequence).

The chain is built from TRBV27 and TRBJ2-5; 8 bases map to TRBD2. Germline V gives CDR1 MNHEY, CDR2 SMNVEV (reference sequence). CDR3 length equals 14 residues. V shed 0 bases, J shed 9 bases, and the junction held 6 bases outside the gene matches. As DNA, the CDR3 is TGTGCCAGCAGTTTATCCGGGACTAGGAACCCCCAGTACTTC. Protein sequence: CASSLSGTRNPQYF.

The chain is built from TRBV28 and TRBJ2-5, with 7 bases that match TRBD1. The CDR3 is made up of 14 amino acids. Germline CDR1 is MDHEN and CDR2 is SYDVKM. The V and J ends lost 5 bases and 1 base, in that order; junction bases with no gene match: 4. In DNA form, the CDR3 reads TGTGCCAGCAGTCCCCGGGACAGCCAAGAGACCCAGTACTTC. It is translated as CASSPRDSQETQYF.

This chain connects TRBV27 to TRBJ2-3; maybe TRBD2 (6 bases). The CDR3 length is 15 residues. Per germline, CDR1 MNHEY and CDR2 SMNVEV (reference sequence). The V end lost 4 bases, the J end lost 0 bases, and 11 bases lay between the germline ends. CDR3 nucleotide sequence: TGTGCCAGCAGTTCGCGGGACTCTAGCACAGATACGCAGTATTTT. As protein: CASSSRDSSTDTQYF.

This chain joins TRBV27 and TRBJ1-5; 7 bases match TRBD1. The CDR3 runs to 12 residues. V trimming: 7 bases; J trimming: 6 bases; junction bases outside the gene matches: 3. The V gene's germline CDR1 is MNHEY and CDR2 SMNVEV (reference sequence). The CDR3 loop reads CASTTGSQPQHF. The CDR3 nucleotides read TGTGCCAGCACGACAGGGAGTCAGCCCCAGCATTTT.

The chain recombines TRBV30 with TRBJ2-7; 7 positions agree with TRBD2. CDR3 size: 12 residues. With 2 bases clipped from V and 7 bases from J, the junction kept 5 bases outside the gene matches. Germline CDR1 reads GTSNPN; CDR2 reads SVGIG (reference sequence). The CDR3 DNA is TGTGCCTGGAGTACTAGCGCGAGTGAGCAGTACTTC. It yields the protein CAWSTSASEQYF.

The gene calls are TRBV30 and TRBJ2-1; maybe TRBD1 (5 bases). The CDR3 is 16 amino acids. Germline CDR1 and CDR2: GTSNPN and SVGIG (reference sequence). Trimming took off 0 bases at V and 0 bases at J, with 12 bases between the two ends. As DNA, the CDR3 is TGTGCCTGGAGTGTCCAGGGCTTTAGCTCCTACAATGAGCAGTTCTTC. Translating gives CAWSVQGFSSYNEQFF.

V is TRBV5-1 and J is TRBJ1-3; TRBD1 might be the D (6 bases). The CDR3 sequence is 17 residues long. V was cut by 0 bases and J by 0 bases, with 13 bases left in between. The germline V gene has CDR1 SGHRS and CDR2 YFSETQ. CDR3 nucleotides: TGCGCCAGCAGCTTGGCTCCAACAGGGAACTCTGGAAACACCATATATTTT. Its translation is CASSLAPTGNSGNTIYF.

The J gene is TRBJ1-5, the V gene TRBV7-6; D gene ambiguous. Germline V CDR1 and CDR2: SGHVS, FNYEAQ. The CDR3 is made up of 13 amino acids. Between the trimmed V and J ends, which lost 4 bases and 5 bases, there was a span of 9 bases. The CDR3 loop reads CASSSGWDQPQHF. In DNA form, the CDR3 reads TGTGCCAGCAGCTCCGGGTGGGATCAGCCCCAGCATTTT.

The CDR3 coding sequence is TGTGCCATCGACGGACAGGGCGTTATGGACGAGCAGTACTTC. The encoded protein is CAIDGQGVMDEQYF. This chain links TRBV2 with TRBJ2-7; TRBD1 aligns across 8 bases. Trimming took 10 bases from V and 5 from J; bases not matched to a gene: 13. The germline V gene encodes CDR1 SNHLY and CDR2 FYNNEI. The CDR3 length is 14 residues.

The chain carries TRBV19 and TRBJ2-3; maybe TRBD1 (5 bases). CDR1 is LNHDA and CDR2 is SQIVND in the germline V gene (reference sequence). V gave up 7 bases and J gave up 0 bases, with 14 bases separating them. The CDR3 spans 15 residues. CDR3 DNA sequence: TGTGCCAGTAACCTGGCGACAGCTAGCACAGATACGCAGTATTTT. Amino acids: CASNLATASTDTQYF.

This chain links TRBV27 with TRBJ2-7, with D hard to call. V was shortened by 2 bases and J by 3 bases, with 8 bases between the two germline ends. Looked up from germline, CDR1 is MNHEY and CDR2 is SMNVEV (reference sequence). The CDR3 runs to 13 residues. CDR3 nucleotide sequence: TGTGCCAGCAGTTTAGGGCCCTACTACGAGCAGTACTTC. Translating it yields CASSLGPYYEQYF.

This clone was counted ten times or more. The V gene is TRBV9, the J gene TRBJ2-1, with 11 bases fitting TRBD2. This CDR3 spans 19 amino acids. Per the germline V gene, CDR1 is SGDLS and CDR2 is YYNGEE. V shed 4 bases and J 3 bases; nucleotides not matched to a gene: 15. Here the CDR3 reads CASSPSAVTSGSFYNEQFF. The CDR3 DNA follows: TGTGCCAGCAGCCCGAGCGCGGTCACTAGCGGGAGTTTCTACAATGAGCAGTTCTTC.

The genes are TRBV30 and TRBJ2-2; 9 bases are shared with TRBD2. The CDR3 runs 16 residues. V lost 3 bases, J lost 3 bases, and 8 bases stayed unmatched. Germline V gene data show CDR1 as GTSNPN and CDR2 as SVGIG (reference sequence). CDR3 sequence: CAWSSAGGPDTGELFF. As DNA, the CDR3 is TGTGCCTGGAGCTCAGCGGGAGGTCCGGACACCGGGGAGCTGTTTTTT.

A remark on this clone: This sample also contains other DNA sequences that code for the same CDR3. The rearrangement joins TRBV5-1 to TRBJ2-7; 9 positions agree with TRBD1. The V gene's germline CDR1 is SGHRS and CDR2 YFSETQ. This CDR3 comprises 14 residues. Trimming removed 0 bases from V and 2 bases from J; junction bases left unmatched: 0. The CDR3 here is CASSLGTGAYEQYF. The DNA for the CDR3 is TGCGCCAGCAGCTTGGGGACAGGGGCCTACGAGCAGTACTTC.

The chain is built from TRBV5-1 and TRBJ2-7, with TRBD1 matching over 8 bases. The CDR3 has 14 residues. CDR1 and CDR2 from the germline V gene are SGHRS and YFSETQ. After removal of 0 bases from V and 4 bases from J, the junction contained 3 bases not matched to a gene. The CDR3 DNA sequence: TGCGCCAGCAGCTTGGCAACAGGGGGGTACGAGCAGTACTTC. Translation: CASSLATGGYEQYF.

In DNA, the CDR3 is TGTGCCTGGAGTGGTCTCGACATCACCATATATTTT. Translation: CAWSGLDITIYF. The chain carries TRBV30 and TRBJ1-3; D gene ambiguous. The V gene lost 1 base and the J gene lost 9 bases, with 10 bases spanning the gap. CDR3 size: 12 residues. From germline, CDR1 is GTSNPN and CDR2 SVGIG (reference sequence).

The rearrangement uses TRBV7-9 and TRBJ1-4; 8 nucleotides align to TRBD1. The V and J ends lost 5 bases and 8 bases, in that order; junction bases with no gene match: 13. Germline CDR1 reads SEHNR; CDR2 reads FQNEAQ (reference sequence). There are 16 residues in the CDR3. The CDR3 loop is CASSAIGQGAGEKLFF. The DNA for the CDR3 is TGTGCCAGCAGCGCCATAGGACAGGGCGCGGGAGAAAAACTGTTTTTT.

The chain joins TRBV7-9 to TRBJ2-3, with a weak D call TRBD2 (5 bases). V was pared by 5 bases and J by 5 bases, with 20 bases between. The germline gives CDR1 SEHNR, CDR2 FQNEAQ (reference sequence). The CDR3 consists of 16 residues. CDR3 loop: CASSRVVLGSRDTQYF. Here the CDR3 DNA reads TGTGCCAGCAGCCGAGTAGTTCTGGGGAGTCGAGATACGCAGTATTTT. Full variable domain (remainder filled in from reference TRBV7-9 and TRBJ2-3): DTGVSQNPRHKITKRGQNVTFRCDPISEHNRLYWYRQTLGQGPEFLTYFQNEAQLEKSRLLSDRFSAERPKGSFSTLEIQRTEQGDSAMYLCASSRVVLGSRDTQYFGPGTRLTVL.

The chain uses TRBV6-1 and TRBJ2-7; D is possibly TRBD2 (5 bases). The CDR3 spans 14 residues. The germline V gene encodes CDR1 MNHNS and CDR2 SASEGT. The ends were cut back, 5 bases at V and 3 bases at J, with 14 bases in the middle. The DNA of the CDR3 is TGTGCCAGCAGTCCCCGGGGAGAAAACTACGAGCAGTACTTC. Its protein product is CASSPRGENYEQYF.

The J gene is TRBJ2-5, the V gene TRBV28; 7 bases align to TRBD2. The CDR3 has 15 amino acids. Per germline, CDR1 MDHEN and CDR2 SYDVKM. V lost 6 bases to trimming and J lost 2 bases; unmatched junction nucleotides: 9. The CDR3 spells CASRILLAAQETQYF. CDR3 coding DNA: TGTGCCAGCAGAATTCTCCTAGCGGCACAAGAGACCCAGTACTTC.

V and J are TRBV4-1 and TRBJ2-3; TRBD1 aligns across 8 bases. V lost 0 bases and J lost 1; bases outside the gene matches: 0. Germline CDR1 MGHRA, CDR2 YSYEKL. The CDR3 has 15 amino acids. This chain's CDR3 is CASSQEDRGTDTQYF. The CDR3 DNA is TGCGCCAGCAGCCAAGAGGACAGGGGCACAGATACGCAGTATTTT.

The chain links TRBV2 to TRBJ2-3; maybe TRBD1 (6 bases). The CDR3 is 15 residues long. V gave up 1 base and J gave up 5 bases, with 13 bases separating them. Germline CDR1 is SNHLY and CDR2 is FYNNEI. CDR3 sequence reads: CASSEERQGRDTQYF. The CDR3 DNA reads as TGTGCCAGCAGTGAAGAGAGGCAGGGGAGAGATACGCAGTATTTT.

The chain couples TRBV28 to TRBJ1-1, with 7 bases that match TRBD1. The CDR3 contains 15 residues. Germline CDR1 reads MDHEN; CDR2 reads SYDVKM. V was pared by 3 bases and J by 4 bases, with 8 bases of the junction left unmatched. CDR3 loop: CASSFRGLKSTEAFF. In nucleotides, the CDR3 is TGTGCCAGCAGTTTTAGGGGGCTTAAATCCACTGAAGCTTTCTTT.

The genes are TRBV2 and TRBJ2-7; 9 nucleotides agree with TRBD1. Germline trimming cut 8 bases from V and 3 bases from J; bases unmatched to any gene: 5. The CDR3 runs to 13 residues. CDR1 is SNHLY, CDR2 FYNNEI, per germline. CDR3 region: CASRTGAFYEQYF. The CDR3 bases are TGTGCCAGCCGGACAGGGGCGTTCTACGAGCAGTACTTC. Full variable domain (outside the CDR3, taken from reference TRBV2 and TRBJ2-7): EPEVTQTPSHQVTQMGQEVILRCVPISNHLYFYWYRQILGQKVEFLVSFYNNEISEKSEIFDDQFSVERPDGSNFTLKIRSTKLEDSAMYFCASRTGAFYEQYFGPGTRLTVT.

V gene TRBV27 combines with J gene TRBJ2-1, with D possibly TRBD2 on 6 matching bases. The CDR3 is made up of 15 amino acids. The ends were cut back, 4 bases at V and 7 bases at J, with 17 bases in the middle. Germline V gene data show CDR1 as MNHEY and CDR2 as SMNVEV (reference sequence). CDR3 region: CASSSGTASGNEQFF. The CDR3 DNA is TGTGCCAGCAGTTCGGGGACGGCAAGCGGGAATGAGCAGTTCTTC.